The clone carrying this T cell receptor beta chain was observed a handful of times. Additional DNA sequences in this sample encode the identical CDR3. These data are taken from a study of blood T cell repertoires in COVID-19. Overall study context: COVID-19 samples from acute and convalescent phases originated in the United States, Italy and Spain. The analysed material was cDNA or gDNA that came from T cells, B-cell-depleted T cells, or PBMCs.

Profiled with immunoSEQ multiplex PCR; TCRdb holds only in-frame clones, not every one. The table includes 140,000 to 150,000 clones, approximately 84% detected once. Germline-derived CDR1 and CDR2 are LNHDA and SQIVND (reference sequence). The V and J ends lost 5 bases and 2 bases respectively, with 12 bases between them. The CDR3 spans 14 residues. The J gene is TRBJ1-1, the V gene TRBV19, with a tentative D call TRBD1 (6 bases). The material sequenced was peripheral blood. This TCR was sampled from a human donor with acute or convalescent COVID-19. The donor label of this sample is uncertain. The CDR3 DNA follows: TGTGCCAGTAGTCCCACAGGGATTAACACTGAAGCTTTCTTT. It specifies CASSPTGINTEAFF. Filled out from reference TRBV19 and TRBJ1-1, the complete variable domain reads DGGITQSPKYLFRKEGQNVTLSCEQNLNHDAMYWYRQDPGQGLRLIYYSQIVNDFQKGDIAEGYSVSREKKESFPLTVTSAQKNPTAFYLCASSPTGINTEAFFGQGTRLTVV.